This T cell receptor beta chain originates from a study of CD8+ T cells in alopecia areata. Overall study: Treatment of the treated patients consisted of oral tofacitinib, 5 to 10 mg twice daily.

V was shortened by 5 bases and J by 6 bases, with 12 bases between the two germline ends. The length of the CDR3 is 13 residues. Germline V lookup: CDR1 SEHNR, CDR2 FQNEAQ (reference sequence). Documented treatment: oral pan-JAK inhibitor, 5-10 mg twice daily. Extraction and reverse transcription of RNA yielded cDNA as the sequencing template. Clones were read by immunoSEQ multiplex PCR, and TCRdb kept only the in-frame ones, dropping some. The sample holds around 200,000 clones; around 50% are singletons and the top ten take around 12%. The chain employs TRBV7-9 and TRBJ2-3; possible D gene TRBD1, 5 bases. The receptor was derived from a human donor with alopecia areata. The source was CD8+ T cells sorted from blood, collected at week 24, from a patient treated with tofacitinib. The CDR3: CASSPLQEDTQYF. As DNA, the CDR3 is TGTGCCAGCAGCCCACTACAGGAGGATACGCAGTATTTT.